The 31 T cell receptor beta chains in this list originate from one sample, sequenced in a study of shared clonotypes between healthy human individuals. Generated by immunoSEQ multiplex PCR, the TCRdb table keeps only in-frame clones and is missing some. The sample yields some 490,000 clones, over 70% seen once. The sequencing input was PBMCs. Source of these receptors: a woman in her thirties or forties in good health. Some clones in this sample may be carry-over from other donors' samples.

Details on this clone: This likely stems from a read error, as it lies one base from a far larger clone. The rearrangement joins TRBV10-3 to TRBJ2-5, with TRBD2 identical over 13 bases. V shed 6 bases, J shed 5 bases, and the junction held 6 bases outside the gene matches. The CDR3 sequence is 15 residues long. The germline V gene encodes CDR1 ENHRY and CDR2 SYGVKD. CDR3 bases: TGTGCCATCAGACAGACTAGCGGGAGGCCGGAGACCCAGTACTTC. Translation gives CAIRQTSGRPETQYF.

The chain is built from TRBV6-5 and TRBJ1-2, with D tentatively TRBD1 (5 bases). Germline values: CDR1 MNHEY, CDR2 SVGAGI. The CDR3 runs 13 residues. Trimming removed 10 bases at V and 4 bases at J, with 16 bases between. DNA for the CDR3: TGTGCCACTAAAGGGTCGGGGACCTATGGCTACACCTTC. It is translated as CATKGSGTYGYTF.

A single count supports this clone. The chain has TRBV29-1 and TRBJ2-1; 12 bases map to TRBD2. The V gene end was trimmed by 8 bases and the J gene end by 9 bases; junction bases not matched to a gene: 8. This CDR3 is 13 amino acids long. CDR1 is SQVTM, CDR2 ANQGSEA, per germline. CDR3 protein: CSHRTSGAGEQFF. CDR3 sequence (DNA): TGCAGCCATAGGACTAGCGGGGCGGGTGAGCAGTTCTTC.

As to this clone: This may be a read error: a much more frequent sequence differs by one nucleotide. J is TRBJ2-3 and V is TRBV7-9, with TRBD2 matching 9 bases. The germline V gene has CDR1 SEHNR and CDR2 FQNEAQ (reference sequence). This CDR3 region has 16 residues. CDR3 sequence (DNA): TGTGCCAGCAGCCCCTTGGGGGGACTAGCCCAAGATATGCAGTATTTT. Encoded protein: CASSPLGGLAQDMQYF.

Worth noting for this clone: A far more abundant clone sits one base away, making this likely a read error. This chain links TRBV6-6 with TRBJ1-1; D remains unclear. Deletions cut 6 bases from V and 4 bases from J, with 6 bases between. Per the germline V gene, CDR1 is MNHNY and CDR2 is SVGAGI (reference sequence). The CDR3 contains 11 residues. CDR3 sequence: CASRSCTEAFF. DNA of the CDR3: TGTGCCAGCAGGTCGTGCACTGAAGCTTTCTTT.

This clone was recorded a few times. This chain connects TRBV4-2 to TRBJ1-1; no firm D call. CDR1 LGHNA and CDR2 YNFKEQ come from the germline V gene. The V end lost 0 bases, the J end lost 1 base, and 18 bases lay between the germline ends. The CDR3 loop spans 18 amino acids. The CDR3 reads CASSQESEVRTTNTEAFF. As DNA, the CDR3 is TGTGCCAGCAGCCAAGAAAGCGAGGTCCGAACCACGAACACTGAAGCTTTCTTT.

Here the CDR3 reads CASSSLSGRTSEEQFF. CDR3 DNA: TGTGCCAGCAGCTCCCTCTCCGGGAGAACTTCAGAAGAGCAGTTCTTC. The V and J genes are TRBV11-2 and TRBJ2-1; D may be TRBD2 (6 bases). Germline loops: CDR1 SGHAT, CDR2 FQNNGV. The V end was cut by 4 bases, the J end by 10 bases, with 23 bases between. CDR3 length: 16 residues.

The chain carries TRBV5-4 and TRBJ1-1; D possibly corresponds to TRBD1 (6 bases). There are 13 residues in the CDR3. Per germline, CDR1 SGHNT and CDR2 YYREEE (reference sequence). The V end was cut by 4 bases, the J end by 4 bases, with 11 bases between. This CDR3 is CASSNQGPTEAFF. The CDR3 DNA follows: TGTGCCAGCAGCAATCAGGGGCCCACTGAAGCTTTCTTT.

V is TRBV28 and J is TRBJ1-4; a weak D match, TRBD1 (5 bases). This CDR3 is built from 15 residues. V was clipped by 3 bases and J by 4 bases, with 12 bases between them. Germline V lookup: CDR1 MDHEN, CDR2 SYDVKM. CDR3 coding DNA: TGTGCCAGCAGTTTGCTGGGGGATCGTAATGAAAAACTGTTTTTT. It translates to CASSLLGDRNEKLFF.

The chain combines TRBV19 with TRBJ1-4, with 10 bases identical to TRBD1. Germline trimming cut 6 bases from V and 6 bases from J; bases unmatched to any gene: 13. The CDR3 contains 17 residues. Germline V gives CDR1 LNHDA, CDR2 SQIVND (reference sequence). The CDR3 region has the DNA TGTGCCAGTAGCCCTACTACCGGGACAGGGGTGTATGAAAAACTGTTTTTT. Translated: CASSPTTGTGVYEKLFF.

In nucleotides, the CDR3 is TGTGCCAGTAGGGCCGCTCCAGCCTACAATGAGCAGTTCTTC. Protein: CASRAAPAYNEQFF. V usage is TRBV19 and J usage is TRBJ2-1; D is ambiguous. This CDR3 spans 14 amino acids. Per germline, CDR1 LNHDA and CDR2 SQIVND (reference sequence). Deletions cut 6 bases from V and 2 bases from J, with 11 bases between.

The chain joins TRBV7-7 to TRBJ2-5, with TRBD1 as a possible D gene (6 bases). CDR1 and CDR2 (germline): SSHAT, FNYEAQ (reference sequence). The CDR3 length is 14 residues. V was cut by 2 bases and J by 4 bases, with 11 bases left in between. In DNA, the CDR3 is TGTGCCAGCAGCTTATTGGACAGTAGAGAGACCCAGTACTTC. This gives the protein CASSLLDSRETQYF.

Remarks on this clone: One base separates it from a far larger clone, so it is likely a read error. No conserved phenylalanine or tryptophan ends this CDR3, so it is likely a read error. The V gene is TRBV5-1, the J gene TRBJ1-2; D is unclear. The CDR3 is 12 residues long. Deletions cut 0 bases from V and 8 bases from J, with 8 bases between. Germline V lookup: CDR1 SGHRS, CDR2 YFSETQ. DNA for the CDR3: TGCGCCAGCAGCTTGGGGTCGTTGGGCTACACCCTC. The encoded protein is CASSLGSLGYTL.

CDR3 loop: CASSLKETQYF. For the CDR3, the DNA is TGTGCCAGCAGCCTAAAAGAGACCCAGTACTTC. The V gene is TRBV7-9, the J gene TRBJ2-5; D is uncertain. There are 11 residues in the CDR3. Looked up from germline, CDR1 is SEHNR and CDR2 is FQNEAQ (reference sequence). V lost 5 bases and J lost 3, with 4 bases in between.

The gene calls are TRBV6-6 and TRBJ2-7; D call uncertain. The length of the CDR3 is 13 residues. Trimming shortened V by 0 bases and J by 4 bases, and 7 bases separated the two germline ends. Germline CDR1 is MNHNY and CDR2 is SVGAGI (reference sequence). The chain's CDR3 is CASSYSDRYEQYF. The CDR3 nucleotides read TGTGCCAGCAGTTACTCTGATAGGTACGAGCAGTACTTC.

The chain combines TRBV7-6 with TRBJ2-7, with 7 bases identical to TRBD1. The V segment lost 5 bases and the J segment 3 bases; nucleotides outside the gene matches: 10. Germline-derived CDR1 and CDR2 are SGHVS and FNYEAQ. This CDR3 has 15 residues. The DNA for the CDR3 is TGTGCCAGCAGCCTCCGAACAGGGGCGGACTACGAGCAGTACTTC. Translation: CASSLRTGADYEQYF. Supplemented by reference TRBV7-6 and TRBJ2-7, the full variable domain reads GAGVSQSPRYKVTKRGQDVALRCDPISGHVSLYWYRQALGQGPEFLTYFNYEAQQDKSGLPNDRFSAERPEGSISTLTIQRTEQRDSAMYRCASSLRTGADYEQYFGPGTRLTVT.

In regard to this clone: Given a far larger clone just one base away, this is likely a sequencing read error. The chain has TRBV11-2 and TRBJ2-1; no clear D gene. CDR3 length: 13 amino acids. CDR1 is SGHAT and CDR2 is FQNNGV in the germline V gene. V lost 4 bases and J lost 12, with 16 bases in between. CDR3: CASSSNPTGGQFF. CDR3 sequence (DNA): TGTGCCAGCAGCTCCAACCCAACGGGCGGGCAGTTCTTC.

This clone appeared a single time. V gene TRBV19 combines with J gene TRBJ2-3; 12 bases map to TRBD2. Germline CDR1 LNHDA, CDR2 SQIVND (reference sequence). This CDR3 has 17 amino acids. Trimming at V came to 4 bases and at J to 4 bases, leaving 9 bases not matched to a gene. The CDR3, as DNA: TGTGCCAGTAGTAGAGAAGTGACTAGCGGGAGTGCAGATACGCAGTATTTT. It specifies CASSREVTSGSADTQYF. The complete variable domain, with remaining parts taken from reference TRBV19 and TRBJ2-3, reads DGGITQSPKYLFRKEGQNVTLSCEQNLNHDAMYWYRQDPGQGLRLIYYSQIVNDFQKGDIAEGYSVSREKKESFPLTVTSAQKNPTAFYLCASSREVTSGSADTQYFGPGTRLTVL.

This chain links TRBV5-1 with TRBJ2-7; TRBD1 matches at 10 bases. The CDR3 extends over 15 amino acids. Germline CDR1 SGHRS, CDR2 YFSETQ. V was pared by 2 bases and J by 2 bases, with 4 bases of the junction left unmatched. As DNA, the CDR3 is TGCGCCAGCAGCTTCAGACAGGGGGCGACCTACGAGCAGTACTTC. This sequence encodes CASSFRQGATYEQYF.

V and J are TRBV6-1 and TRBJ1-2; D uncertain. Per the germline V gene, CDR1 is MNHNS and CDR2 is SASEGT. Trimming took 0 bases from V and 1 from J, leaving 18 bases between them. The CDR3 is 18 amino acids. The DNA of the CDR3 is TGTGCCAGCAGTGAAGCGGTGGCAGTCTGGACGGATAACTATGGCTACACCTTC. It translates to CASSEAVAVWTDNYGYTF.

The V call is TRBV5-5, the J call TRBJ2-1, with D unclear. The V gene lost 2 bases and the J gene lost 9 bases, with 9 bases spanning the gap. The V gene's germline CDR1 is SGHKS and CDR2 YYEKEE (reference sequence). The CDR3 runs to 12 residues. CDR3 coding DNA: TGTGCCAGCAGCTTAGAGCTCGCTGAGCAGTTCTTC. Protein sequence: CASSLELAEQFF.

This chain links TRBV6-4 with TRBJ2-3; no firm D call. In germline, CDR1 is MRHNA, CDR2 SNTAGT. This CDR3 is built from 13 residues. V was trimmed by 6 bases and J by 2 bases, leaving 9 bases between them. The chain's CDR3 is CASSGGITDTQYF. The CDR3 DNA reads as TGTGCCAGCAGCGGCGGAATCACAGATACGCAGTATTTT.

This sequence joins TRBV9 and TRBJ2-7; tentatively, D is TRBD2 (7 bases). Germline V gene sequence: CDR1 SGDLS, CDR2 YYNGEE. The CDR3 consists of 14 residues. V was cut by 2 bases and J by 4 bases, with 13 bases left in between. The CDR3 region is CASSVGGDNYEQYF. DNA for the CDR3: TGTGCCAGCAGCGTGGGAGGGGACAATTACGAGCAGTACTTC.

This clone was recorded many times. The V and J genes are TRBV7-3 and TRBJ1-2, with D tentatively TRBD1 (5 bases). Germline V gene sequence: CDR1 SGHTA, CDR2 FQGTGA. The CDR3 totals 13 residues. The V end was cut by 1 base, the J end by 8 bases, with 11 bases between. CDR3 in amino acids: CASSLRAGPGYTF. DNA of the CDR3: TGTGCCAGCAGCTTAAGGGCAGGGCCCGGCTACACCTTC.

This sequence joins TRBV11-2 and TRBJ2-5; 8 nucleotides align to TRBD1. CDR1 and CDR2 (germline): SGHAT, FQNNGV. Losses at the gene ends were 2 bases for V and 4 bases for J; bases not matched to a gene: 3. The CDR3 is 14 amino acids. Here the CDR3 DNA reads TGTGCCAGCAGCTTACACAGGGGGTCAGAGACCCAGTACTTC. It specifies CASSLHRGSETQYF.

This clone was detected ten times or more. V gene TRBV5-1 combines with J gene TRBJ2-1, with TRBD2 matching 11 bases. The trim removed 3 bases at V and 6 bases at J, leaving 5 bases unmatched. Germline lookup yields CDR1 SGHRS and CDR2 YFSETQ. The CDR3 spans 15 residues. CDR3 residues: CASSSTSGSINEQFF. As DNA, the CDR3 is TGCGCCAGCAGCTCCACTAGCGGGAGTATCAATGAGCAGTTCTTC.

V and J are TRBV7-9 and TRBJ1-1, with D unresolved. CDR3 length: 15 amino acids. In germline, CDR1 is SEHNR, CDR2 FQNEAQ (reference sequence). The V gene lost 1 base and the J gene lost 0 bases, with 9 bases spanning the gap. This CDR3 reads CASSLGPRLNTEAFF. DNA for the CDR3: TGTGCCAGCAGCTTAGGGCCGAGATTGAACACTGAAGCTTTCTTT.

Concerning this clone: A far bigger clonotype differs at one base, so this is likely a read error. This CDR3 is also generated by other DNA sequences in the sample. The chain employs TRBV30 and TRBJ2-2; a possible D gene is TRBD2 (6 bases). Germline lookup yields CDR1 GTSNPN and CDR2 SVGIG (reference sequence). The CDR3 extends over 13 amino acids. Trimming took off 2 bases at V and 8 bases at J, with 12 bases between the two ends. CDR3 coding DNA: TGTGCCTGGAGTATCAGGGAGGTGGGGGAGCTGTTTTTT. The encoded protein is CAWSIREVGELFF. The whole variable domain, remainder taken from reference TRBV30 and TRBJ2-2, is SQTIHQWPATLVQPVGSPLSLECTVEGTSNPNLYWYRQAAGRGLQLLFYSVGIGQISSEVPQNLSASRPQDRQFILSSKKLLLSDSGFYLCAWSIREVGELFFGEGSRLTVL.

The CDR3 bases are TGTGCCTGGAGTCGACTAGCGGGAAGCACCGGGGAGCTGTTTTTT. Translated, it gives CAWSRLAGSTGELFF. This rearrangement joins TRBV30 to TRBJ2-2; 11 bases align to TRBD2. The CDR3 is made up of 15 amino acids. V trimming: 2 bases; J trimming: 4 bases; junction bases outside the gene matches: 3. In germline, CDR1 is GTSNPN, CDR2 SVGIG (reference sequence).

This clone was picked up a small number of times. The rearrangement uses TRBV7-8 and TRBJ2-5; tentative D call: TRBD1 (6 bases). The CDR3 covers 15 residues. V was cut by 2 bases and J by 4 bases, with 14 bases left in between. From germline, CDR1 is SGHVS and CDR2 FQNEAQ. The CDR3 coding sequence is TGTGCCAGCAGCTTAACGCCGGGACACGGAGAGACCCAGTACTTC. It yields the protein CASSLTPGHGETQYF.

The rearrangement uses TRBV27 and TRBJ2-5, with D possibly matching TRBD2 (6 bases). Germline CDR1 MNHEY, CDR2 SMNVEV (reference sequence). The V end was cut by 4 bases, the J end by 5 bases, with 14 bases between. The CDR3 spans 14 residues. This CDR3 is CASSSRGWFETQYF. CDR3 DNA sequence: TGTGCCAGCAGTTCGCGGGGATGGTTTGAGACCCAGTACTTC.